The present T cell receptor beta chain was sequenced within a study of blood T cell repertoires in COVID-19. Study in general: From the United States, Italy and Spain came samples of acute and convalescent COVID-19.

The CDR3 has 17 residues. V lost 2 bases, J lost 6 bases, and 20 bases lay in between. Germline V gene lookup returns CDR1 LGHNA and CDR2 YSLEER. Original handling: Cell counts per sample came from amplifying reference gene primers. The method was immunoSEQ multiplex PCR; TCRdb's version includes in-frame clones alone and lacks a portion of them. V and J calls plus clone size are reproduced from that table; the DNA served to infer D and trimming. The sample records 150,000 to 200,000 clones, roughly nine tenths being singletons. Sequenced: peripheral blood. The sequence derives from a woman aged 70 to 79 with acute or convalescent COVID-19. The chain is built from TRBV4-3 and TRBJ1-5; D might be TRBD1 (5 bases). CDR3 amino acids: CASSQSILGGMGQPQHF. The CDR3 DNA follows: TGCGCCAGCAGCCAATCTATCCTGGGGGGGATGGGTCAGCCCCAGCATTTT.